This T cell receptor (beta chain) was found in a study of blood T cell repertoires in COVID-19. This CDR3 has 16 amino acids. Per the germline V gene, CDR1 is MGHRA and CDR2 is YSYEKL. TCRdb's table, derived via immunoSEQ multiplex PCR, lists solely in-frame clones and lacks some. The table includes more than 200,000 clones, about 84% detected once. Points on this clone: Relative to the germline gene, one junction end is altered; a read error may explain this.

Cohorts were based on clinical histories the participants reported. V gene TRBV4-1 combines with J gene TRBJ2-2; TRBD2 matches at 16 bases. This clonotype was obtained from a young man with acute COVID-19. Material: PBMCs or T cells enriched from blood (not recorded which). The CDR3 sequence: CASSQDPGTSGGVLFF. Written as DNA, the CDR3 is TGCGCCAGCAGCCAAGATCCAGGGACTAGCGGGGGGGTGCTGTTTTTT.